One TCR beta chain is described in this entry. The target of this receptor is not known. The record has no base qualities; no much larger clone is one base away. The Qiagen DNeasy kit was used to extract genomic DNA both from unsorted PBMCs and from the negatively selected CD4+ and CD8+ fractions. TCR beta CDR3 regions were subjected to amplification by immunoSEQ multiplex PCR with primers that anneal to V and J segments. A synthetic immune receptor repertoire was used to minimize amplification bias, and remaining bias was computationally removed after sequencing. On the authors' methods: Custom Python scripts were used to quantify repertoire diversity as the Shannon entropy index. The unsorted, CD4+ and CD8+ repertoires were each analyzed separately, with the exception of combined analyses, where CD4+ and CD8+ sequences were merged in silico. A clone counted as expanded when the clone's frequency after treatment rose at least 2-fold relative to C1D1, and clones undetected at baseline were given a pseudocount of 0.5. Clones with 0 or 1 copy at C1D1 were defined as singleton clones, while clones with 2 or more copies were defined as non-singleton clones. By matching protein sequences in sorted samples from the same patient, clones expanded in unsorted samples were annotated as CD4+, CD8+ or unknown. Wilcoxon tests on paired samples were used to test diversity changes from C1D1 to C4D1. TCRdb stores this immuneACCESS table with in-frame sequences only. Part of the clones is absent; in the studies checked, under half of the shortfall reflects unresolved V genes, and no reason is known for the rest. V and J calls plus clone size are reproduced from that table; the DNA served to infer D and trimming. This sample gives about 6,900 clones in total; 75% to 90% of them show up just once. In total, the top ten clones hold about 40% of the sample.

The sample's time point label is to be understood as: cycle 4 day 1 (C4D1), after five to seven weeks of nivolumab. Every trial patient had relapsed following autologous stem cell transplantation, and prior brentuximab vedotin exposure was what differed among cohorts A, B and C. The trial cohort was composed of some 57 patients with relapsed/refractory classical Hodgkin lymphoma, for whom complete response, partial response or progressive disease was recorded as best overall response. Single-agent nivolumab was administered to trial patients in the multi-cohort phase II CheckMate 205 trial. Best overall response was determined by an independent review committee according to the 2007 International Working Group response criteria. Trial PBMCs were obtained immediately prior to nivolumab initiation (C1D1) and on therapy at cycle 2 day 1 and cycle 4 day 1. Peripheral blood was collected in 8 mL Vacutainer Cell Preparation Tubes, from which PBMCs were isolated by centrifugation and then cryopreserved.

Looking up the germline V gene yields CDR1 SGHNT and CDR2 YENEEA. Trimming takes 1 base from V and 7 bases from J, and the germline ends sit 13 bases apart. From cysteine to phenylalanine, the CDR3 is 15 amino acids long. Only CDR3 DNA remains: 45 bases, in frame from the first base. These data are taken from a study of PD-1 blockade in classical Hodgkin lymphoma (dated by TCRdb to 2018 to 2020). Background for the entire study: Nivolumab dosing was 3 mg/kg intravenously every 2 weeks, continuing until either disease progression or unacceptable toxicity. To define a peripheral blood immune signature of response to PD-1 blockade in classical Hodgkin lymphoma, the study combined TCR beta sequencing with CyTOF.

Beyond this particular receptor, the publication reports: Baseline diversity similar to that of newly diagnosed patients was observed in trial patients achieving complete response, whereas significantly lower diversity was observed in partial responders and progressors. The study covered only a single clinical trial cohort, and the causes of the repertoire differences, possibly disease activity or prior therapy, were still not defined. CD4+ but not CD8+ TCR diversity rose significantly by C4D1 (p=0.0027 vs p=0.16), most apparent in complete responders (p=0.02). Baseline TCR diversity was reported to be lower in newly diagnosed patients than in healthy donors, and even lower in relapsed/refractory patients. Lower diversity was seen in patients whose nivolumab began less than 1 year after ASCT, and these patients were left out of later analyses so that immune reconstitution would not confound the results.

Source: peripheral blood mononuclear cells (PBMCs), taken before the fourth cycle of nivolumab. The sequence joins TRBV11-3 to TRBJ2-2; TRBD1 could be the D gene, as 6 bases match. The clonotype originates from a human donor with classical Hodgkin lymphoma. Read as DNA, the sequence is TGTGCCAGCAGCTTAGGTCCAGGGGCGATCGGGGAGCTGTTTTTT. It is translated as CASSLGPGAIGELFF.